The T cell receptor beta chain under discussion was sequenced for a study of OX40 agonist ivuxolimab in advanced cancers. Assay: immunoSEQ multiplex PCR; the TCRdb copy retains only in-frame clones and omits some. The sample shows about 91,000 clones, around 84% of them seen only once. The CDR3 is made up of 15 amino acids. Germline loops: CDR1 SGHRS, CDR2 YFSETQ. V lost 0 bases, J lost 1 base, and 9 bases lay in between. The chain couples TRBV5-1 to TRBJ2-3, with D unresolved. This clonotype originated in an adult with an advanced solid tumor such as melanoma, head and neck, liver or kidney cancer. The material sequenced was CD4+ or CD8+ T cells sorted from blood, taken in a trial of the OX40 agonist ivuxolimab. CDR3 loop: CASSLALQGTDTQYF. CDR3 coding DNA: TGCGCCAGCAGCTTGGCCTTGCAGGGCACAGATACGCAGTATTTT. Supplemented by reference TRBV5-1 and TRBJ2-3, the full variable domain reads KAGVTQTPRYLIKTRGQQVTLSCSPISGHRSVSWYQQTPGQGLQFLFEYFSETQRNKGNFPGRFSGRQFSNSRSEMNVSTLELGDSALYLCASSLALQGTDTQYFGPGTRLTVL.